This T cell receptor (beta chain) was captured by sequencing in a study of response to subunit inactivated influenza vaccine. Study outcomes and limitations: Every seasonal influenza vaccination brings in few new T cells, the authors suggested.

In its sample, this clonotype was seen a few times. What it recognizes is unknown. The V gene's germline CDR1 is SGHTA and CDR2 FQGNSA. The CDR3 covers 16 residues. V lost 3 bases and J lost 0; bases outside the gene matches: 3. TCRdb reanalysed the RT-PCR reads using MiXCR and keeps one entry per CDR3 protein. The table has about 520,000 distinct CDR3 sequences, 25% seen once. Sequencing used CD4+ T cells sorted from PBMCs, obtained about 5 days after vaccination. This TCR derives from a man aged 45-60 years who received an inactivated influenza vaccine. The chain employs TRBV7-2 and TRBJ2-2, with 8 bases fitting TRBD2. CDR3 nucleotide sequence: TGTGCCAGCAGCTTTAGCGGGGTAACGAACACCGGGGAGCTGTTTTTT. Translating gives CASSFSGVTNTGELFF.